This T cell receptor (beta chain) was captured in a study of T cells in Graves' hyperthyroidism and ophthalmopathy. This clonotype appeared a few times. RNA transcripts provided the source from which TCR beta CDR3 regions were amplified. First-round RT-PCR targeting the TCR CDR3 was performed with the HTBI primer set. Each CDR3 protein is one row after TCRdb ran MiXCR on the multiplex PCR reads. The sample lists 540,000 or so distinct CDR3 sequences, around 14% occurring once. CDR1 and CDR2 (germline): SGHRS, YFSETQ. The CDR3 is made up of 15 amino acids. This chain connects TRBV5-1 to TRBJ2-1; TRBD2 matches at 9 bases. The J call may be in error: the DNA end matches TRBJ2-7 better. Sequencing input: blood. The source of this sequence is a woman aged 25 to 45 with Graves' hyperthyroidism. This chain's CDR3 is CASSPGGGRGNEQYF. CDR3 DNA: TGCGCCAGCAGCCCCGGCGGCGGGAGGGGGAATGAGCAGTACTTC.